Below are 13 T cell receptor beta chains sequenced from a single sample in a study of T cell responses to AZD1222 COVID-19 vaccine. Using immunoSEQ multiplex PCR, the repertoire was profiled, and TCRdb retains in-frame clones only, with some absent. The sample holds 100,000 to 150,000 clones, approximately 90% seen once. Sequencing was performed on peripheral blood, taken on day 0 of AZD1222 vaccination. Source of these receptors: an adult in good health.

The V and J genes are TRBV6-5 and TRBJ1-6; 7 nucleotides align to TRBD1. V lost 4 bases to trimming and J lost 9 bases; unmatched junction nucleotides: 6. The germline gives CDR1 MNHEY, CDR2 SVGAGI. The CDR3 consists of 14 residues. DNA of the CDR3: TGTGCCAGCAGTTGGGGACAGTCCGGTTCACCCCTCCACTTT. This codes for CASSWGQSGSPLHF.

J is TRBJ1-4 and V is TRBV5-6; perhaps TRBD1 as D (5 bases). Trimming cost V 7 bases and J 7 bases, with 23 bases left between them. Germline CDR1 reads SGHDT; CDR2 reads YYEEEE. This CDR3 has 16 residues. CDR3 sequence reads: CASASRSRAGGEKLFF. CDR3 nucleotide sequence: TGTGCCAGCGCATCCCGCTCCCGGGCGGGGGGTGAAAAACTGTTTTTT.

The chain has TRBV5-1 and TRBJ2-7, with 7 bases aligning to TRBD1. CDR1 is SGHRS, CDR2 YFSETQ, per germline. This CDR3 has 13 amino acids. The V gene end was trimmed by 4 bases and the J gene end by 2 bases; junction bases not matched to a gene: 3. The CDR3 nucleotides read TGCGCCAGCAGCAGAGGGACAGCCTACGAGCAGTACTTC. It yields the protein CASSRGTAYEQYF. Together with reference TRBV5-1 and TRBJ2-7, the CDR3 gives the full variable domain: KAGVTQTPRYLIKTRGQQVTLSCSPISGHRSVSWYQQTPGQGLQFLFEYFSETQRNKGNFPGRFSGRQFSNSRSEMNVSTLELGDSALYLCASSRGTAYEQYFGPGTRLTVT.

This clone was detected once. The CDR3 reads CASSLSSSVRAFF. CDR3 nucleotides: TGTGCCAGCAGTTTATCATCGTCAGTCCGGGCTTTCTTT. The chain couples TRBV28 to TRBJ1-1; D is ambiguous. The V and J ends lost 1 base and 11 bases respectively, with 14 bases between them. The V gene's germline CDR1 is MDHEN and CDR2 SYDVKM. There are 13 residues in the CDR3.

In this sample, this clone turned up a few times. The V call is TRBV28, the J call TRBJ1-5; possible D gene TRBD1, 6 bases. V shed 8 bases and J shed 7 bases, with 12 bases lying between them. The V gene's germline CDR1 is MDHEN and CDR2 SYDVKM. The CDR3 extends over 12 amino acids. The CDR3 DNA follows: TGTGCCAGCTCCCAGGGGAACCAGCCCCAGCATTTT. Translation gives CASSQGNQPQHF.

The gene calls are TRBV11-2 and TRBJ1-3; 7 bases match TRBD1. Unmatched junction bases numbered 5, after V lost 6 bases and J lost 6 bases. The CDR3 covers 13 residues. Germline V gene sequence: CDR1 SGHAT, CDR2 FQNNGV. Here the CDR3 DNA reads TGTGCCAGCAGGACAGGGTGGGAAAACACCATATATTTT. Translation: CASRTGWENTIYF.

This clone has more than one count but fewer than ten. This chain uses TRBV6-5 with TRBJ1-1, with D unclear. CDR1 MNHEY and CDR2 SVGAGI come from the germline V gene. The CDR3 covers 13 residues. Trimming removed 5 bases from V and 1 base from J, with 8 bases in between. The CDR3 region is CASSPETNTEAFF. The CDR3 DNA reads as TGTGCCAGCAGTCCAGAGACGAACACTGAAGCTTTCTTT.

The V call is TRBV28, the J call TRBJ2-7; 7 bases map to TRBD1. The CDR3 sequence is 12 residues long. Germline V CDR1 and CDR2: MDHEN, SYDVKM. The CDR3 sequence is CVPSTGYDEQYF. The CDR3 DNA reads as TGTGTCCCTTCGACAGGGTATGACGAGCAGTACTTC. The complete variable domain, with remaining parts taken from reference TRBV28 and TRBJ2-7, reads DVKVTQSSRYLVKRTGEKVFLECVQDMDHENMFWYRQDPGLGLRLIYFSYDVKMKEKGDIPEGYSVSREKKERFSLILESASTNQTSMYLCVPSTGYDEQYFGPGTRLTVT.

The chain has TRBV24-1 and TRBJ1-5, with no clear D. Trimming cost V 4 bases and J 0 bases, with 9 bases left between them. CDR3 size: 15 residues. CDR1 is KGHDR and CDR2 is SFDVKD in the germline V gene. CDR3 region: CATSDTQGSNQPQHF. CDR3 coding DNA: TGTGCCACCAGTGACACGCAAGGTAGCAATCAGCCCCAGCATTTT.

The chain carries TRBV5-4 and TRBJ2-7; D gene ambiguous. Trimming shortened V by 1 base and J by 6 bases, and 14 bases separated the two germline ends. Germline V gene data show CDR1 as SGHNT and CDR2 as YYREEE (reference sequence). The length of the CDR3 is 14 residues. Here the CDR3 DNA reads TGTGCCAGCAGCTTGTTTTTAGGGTCGCGCGAGCAGTACTTC. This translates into CASSLFLGSREQYF.

The CDR3 is CASSQDRHGGGTDTQYF. The CDR3 DNA reads TGTGCCAGCAGCCAAGATCGACACGGGGGAGGCACAGATACGCAGTATTTT. J is TRBJ2-3 and V is TRBV3-1 (or the pseudogene TRBV3-2), with D possibly TRBD2 on 6 matching bases. The V gene's germline CDR1 is LGHDT and CDR2 YNNKEL (reference sequence). The CDR3 has 17 residues. V was trimmed by 0 bases and J by 1 base, leaving 14 bases between them.

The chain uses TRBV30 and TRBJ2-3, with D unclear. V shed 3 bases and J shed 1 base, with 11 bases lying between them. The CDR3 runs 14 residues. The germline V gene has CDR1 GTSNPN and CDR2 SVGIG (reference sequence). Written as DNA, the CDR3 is TGTGCCTGGAGCTTGGGGTTGGGCACAGATACGCAGTATTTT. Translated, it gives CAWSLGLGTDTQYF.

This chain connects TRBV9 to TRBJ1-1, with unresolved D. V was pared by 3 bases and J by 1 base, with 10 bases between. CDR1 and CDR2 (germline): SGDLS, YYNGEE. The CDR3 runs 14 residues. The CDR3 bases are TGTGCCAGCAGCGGCACCTTCAGGAACACTGAAGCTTTCTTT. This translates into CASSGTFRNTEAFF.